This TCR beta chain was recovered during a study of PD-L1 blockade in urothelial cancer (dated by TCRdb to 2016 to 2017). Regarding the study in general: Every patient began therapy around 2014 and was given atezolizumab 1,200 mg intravenously every 3 weeks. Pretreatment blood TCR-seq was available for about 28 patients, at least one posttreatment blood collection was obtained for around 25 patients, and tumor TCR-seq was available for around 25 patients. An ECOG performance status of 0 or 1 was recorded for the patients, and 0 to 3 prior chemotherapy regimens had been received by the patients. TCR sequencing covered pretreatment tumor samples and matched, serially collected peripheral blood taken before and after atezolizumab treatment. Durable clinical benefit was defined as a progression-free survival longer than 6 months, and TCR features were additionally tested against progression-free survival and overall survival. In the same patients who had TCR sequencing, pretreatment tumors also underwent whole exome sequencing and RNA sequencing. The study was an exploratory multi-omic analysis of somatic, immune and clinical correlates of response to PD-L1 blockade with atezolizumab in urothelial cancer. About nine tenths of the roughly 29 patients were males with bladder-origin urothelial cancer, and about 65% of the roughly 30 reported a prior smoking history. A median of roughly 140,000 T cells and fewer than 85,000 unique TCRs was obtained from blood samples, and a median clonality of roughly 0.08 was observed. Blood samples were analyzed at 3 weeks after treatment start (second dose) and at 6 weeks after treatment start. Durable clinical benefit was achieved by nine patients but not by the remaining 20. Study-level results and caveats: A pretreatment peripheral blood TCR clonality below the median was linked to improved progression-free and overall survival. Because the sample size was small (n ≈ 30) and many of the analyses were exploratory, the results are meant to be hypothesis-generating. Among patients with durable benefit, tumor-associated TCR clones showed greater expansion in peripheral blood 3 weeks after treatment started (n of about 21, p = 0.022).

As for this clone: Its antigen is not yet known. No much larger clonotype is one base removed from it; base qualities were not supplied.

The cohort comprised fewer than 35 patients with locally advanced or metastatic urothelial carcinoma treated at Memorial Sloan Kettering on a trial protocol. Peripheral blood mononuclear cells were collected pretreatment and during treatment, with between 1 and 8 total time points obtained per patient. The Qiagen DNeasy Blood extraction kit was used to purify genomic DNA from total PBMCs and tumor samples. PBMCs were collected pretreatment and during treatment, and were isolated and stored as previously described. Synthetic TCR analog templates were spiked into each PCR so that absolute template abundance could be estimated from read counts. Using the immunoSEQ assay, TCRbeta CDR3 regions were amplified from genomic DNA with bias-controlled V and J gene primers. Rearranged TCRbeta segments were sequenced at approximately 20X coverage. As for how the authors treated the data: Clustering was used to correct sequencing errors, and CDR3s were annotated against IMGT to assign V, D and J genes. Only productive TCRbeta rearrangements were used in downstream analyses, excluding out-of-frame or stop-codon sequences. To compute clonality, Shannon entropy was normalized by the log of the number of unique productive sequences and then subtracted from one. Clones differing between time points or between blood and tumor were identified using Fisher's exact test with Benjamini-Hochberg correction, with an adjusted p below 0.01 applied as the threshold. TCRdb provides this immuneACCESS table in a form limited to in-frame rearrangements. Some clones are lacking; in checked studies, under half of them reflect an unresolved V gene, and why the rest are absent is not known. Clonal size and the V and J genes are those of that table, whereas D and trimming came from the DNA. Recorded for this sample are about 84,000 clones; over 90% of them occurred a single time. The ten largest clones add up to approximately 10% of the sample.

The CDR3 starts with the cysteine, ends with the phenylalanine, and has 15 residues. Only the CDR3 DNA stays, 45 bases, in frame from base 1. V is pruned by 0 bases and J by 4 bases, leaving 4 bases of the junction without a gene match. CDR1 and CDR2, looked up from the germline V gene (reference sequence), are SGHNT and YYREEE. The specimen was PBMCs, collected around atezolizumab (anti-PD-L1) treatment. The receptor was isolated from a man aged 55 to 70 with urothelial cancer. The V gene is TRBV5-4 and the J gene is TRBJ2-3, with 8 bases aligning to TRBD2. The DNA is TGTGCCAGCAGCTTGGCAGCGGGGGATGCAGATACGCAGTATTTT. Its amino acids are CASSLAAGDADTQYF.